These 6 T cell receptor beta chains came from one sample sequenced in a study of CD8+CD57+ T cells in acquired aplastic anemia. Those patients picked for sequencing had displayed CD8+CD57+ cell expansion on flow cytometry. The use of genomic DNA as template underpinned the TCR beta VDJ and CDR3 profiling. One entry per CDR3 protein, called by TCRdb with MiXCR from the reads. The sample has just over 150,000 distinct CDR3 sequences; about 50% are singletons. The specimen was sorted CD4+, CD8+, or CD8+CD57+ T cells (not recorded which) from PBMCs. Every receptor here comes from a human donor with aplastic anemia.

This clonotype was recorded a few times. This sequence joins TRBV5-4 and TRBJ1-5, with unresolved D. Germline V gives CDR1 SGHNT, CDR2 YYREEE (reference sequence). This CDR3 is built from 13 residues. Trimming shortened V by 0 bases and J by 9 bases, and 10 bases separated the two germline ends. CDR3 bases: TGTGCCAGCAGCTTGGACACGGAAGTGCCCCAGCATTTT. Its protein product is CASSLDTEVPQHF.

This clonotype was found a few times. The CDR3 DNA sequence: TGTGCCACCAGCAGAGGGGTCTCTGGAAACACCATATATTTT. It is translated as CATSRGVSGNTIYF. This chain links TRBV15 with TRBJ1-3, with D unresolved. The germline V gene encodes CDR1 LNHNV and CDR2 YYDKDF (reference sequence). The CDR3 covers 14 residues. With 1 base removed from V and 0 bases from J, the gap between germline ends came to 4 bases.

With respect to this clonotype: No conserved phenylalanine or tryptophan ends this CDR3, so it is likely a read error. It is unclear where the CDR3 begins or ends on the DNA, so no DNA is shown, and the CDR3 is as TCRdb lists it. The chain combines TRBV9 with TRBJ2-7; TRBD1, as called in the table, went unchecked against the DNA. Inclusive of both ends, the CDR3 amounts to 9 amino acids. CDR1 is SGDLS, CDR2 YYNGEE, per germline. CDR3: CASSAEKGQ.

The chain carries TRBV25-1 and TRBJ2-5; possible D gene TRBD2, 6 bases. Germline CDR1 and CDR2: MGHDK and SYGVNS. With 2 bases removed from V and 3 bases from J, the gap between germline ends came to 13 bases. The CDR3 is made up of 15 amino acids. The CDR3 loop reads CASSEIRGLEETQYF. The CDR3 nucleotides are TGTGCCAGCAGTGAAATTCGGGGACTTGAAGAGACCCAGTACTTC.

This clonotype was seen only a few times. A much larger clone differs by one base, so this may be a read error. DNA of the CDR3: TGTGCCAGCAGCTTGGGGGCGCCCAGCAATCAGCCCCAGCATTTT. Its protein is CASSLGAPSNQPQHF. The V gene is TRBV5-6, the J gene TRBJ1-5, with D hard to call. Germline loops: CDR1 SGHDT, CDR2 YYEEEE. This CDR3 has 15 residues. Trimming cost V 0 bases and J 1 base, with 8 bases left between them.

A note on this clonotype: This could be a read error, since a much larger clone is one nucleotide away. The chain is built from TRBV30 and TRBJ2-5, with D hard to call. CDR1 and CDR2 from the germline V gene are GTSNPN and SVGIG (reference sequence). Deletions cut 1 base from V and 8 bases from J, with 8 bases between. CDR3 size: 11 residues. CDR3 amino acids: CAWSAADTQYF. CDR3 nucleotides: TGTGCCTGGAGTGCCGCGGATACCCAGTACTTC.